This T cell receptor (beta chain) was observed in a study of vaccination and CD4 T cells after COVID-19. The sample's treatment: approximately 9-day PBMC culture with coronavirus spike peptide pools or control peptides (ViraFEST assay). From the unexposed donor, CD4+ T cells were collected ahead of the COVID-19 pandemic (2011-2018). In the ViraFEST assay, peptide-pool expansion preceded TCR sequencing of expanded clonotypes. The authors cultured two million PBMCs per well with roughly 9.8 IU/ml IL-2 and about 9.4 ug/ml peptide pools. Unexposed donors' CD4+ T cells were tested against SARS-CoV-2 S/N and four cold-coronavirus spikes when cell numbers allowed. Study-wide points: The median SARS-CoV-2-reactive clonotype number increased from around 19 to 38, without statistical significance.

Sequenced with the Oncomine TCR Beta short-read assay was DNA taken from cultured CD4+ T cells. TCRdb recomputed calls from the PCR reads with MiXCR, one row per CDR3 protein. The sample holds nearly 4,500 distinct CDR3 sequences, roughly 60% seen once. This clonotype is labeled medium-sized (0.01 to 0.1%). What it recognizes is unknown. J gave up 4 bases and V 7 bases, and 5 bases lay outside the gene matches. The CDR3 contains 13 residues. Germline lookup yields CDR1 MNHEY and CDR2 SMNVEV (reference sequence). The material sequenced was CD4+ T cells from blood, cultured in vitro. The chain links TRBV27 to TRBJ1-1; TRBD1 aligns across 8 bases. This receptor was identified in a human donor in good health. The CDR3 DNA is TGTGCCAGCACTAAAACAGGGGGCACTGAAGCTTTCTTT. Translation gives CASTKTGGTEAFF.